This T cell receptor beta chain was recovered during a study of T cell repertoires in cytomegalovirus infection. Overall study context: CMV epitopes used comprised recently identified HLA-C-restricted ones and well-studied HLA-B-restricted ones. Public TCR beta signatures were indicative of both CMV infection and a matching HLA type.

One entry per CDR3 protein, called by TCRdb with MiXCR from the reads. The sample lists around 750,000 distinct CDR3 sequences; 32% were seen once. A note on this clonotype: The target antigen is unknown.

Whole-study findings and limits: CMV-specific TCR beta clonotypes restricted by HLA-C were the ones dominating the ex vivo response.

Germline CDR1 is SQVTM and CDR2 is ANQGSEA. The ends were cut back, 3 bases at V and 5 bases at J, with 10 bases in the middle. The length of the CDR3 is 12 residues. This chain connects TRBV29-1 to TRBJ2-5; weak D call: TRBD1 (6 bases). Source: cultured CD8+ T cells from PBMCs, taken from culture after CMV antigen stimulation. This sequence was found in a human donor in good health (CMV status not recorded). Some clones in this sample may be carry-over from other donors' samples. The CDR3 bases are TGCAGCGTTGACTCAGGGGAGGAGACCCAGTACTTC. It translates to CSVDSGEETQYF.